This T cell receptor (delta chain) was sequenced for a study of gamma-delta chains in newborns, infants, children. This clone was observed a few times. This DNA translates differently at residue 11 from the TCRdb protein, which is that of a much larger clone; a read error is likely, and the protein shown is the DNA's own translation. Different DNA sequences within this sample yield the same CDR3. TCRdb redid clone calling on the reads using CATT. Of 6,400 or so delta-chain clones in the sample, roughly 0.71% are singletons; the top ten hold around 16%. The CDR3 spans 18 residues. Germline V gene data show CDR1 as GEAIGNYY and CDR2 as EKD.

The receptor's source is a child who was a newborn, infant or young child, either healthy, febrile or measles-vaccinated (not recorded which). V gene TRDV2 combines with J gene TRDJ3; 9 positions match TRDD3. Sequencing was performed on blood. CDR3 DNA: TGCGCCTGTGACCCCTGGGGGATCGGGTCCCGGGACACCCGACAGATGTTTTTC. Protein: CACDPWGIGSRDTRQMFF.